Presented here are 17 T cell receptor beta chains from one specimen sequenced in a study of Graves' ophthalmopathy and Graves' hyperthyroidism. Amplification of the TCR beta CDR3 regions used RNA transcripts (as template). The first-round RT-PCR employed HTBI primers together with the Qiagen OneStep RT-PCR kit. A multiplex PCR was then performed as the second round. TCRdb ran MiXCR on the multiplex PCR reads and lists one entry per CDR3 protein. The sample lists 580,000 or so distinct CDR3 sequences; 35% to 40% were seen once. Source material: peripheral blood or thyroid tissue (not recorded which). The receptors were sampled from an adult man with Graves' hyperthyroidism.

A word on this clonotype: No conserved phenylalanine or tryptophan ends this CDR3, so it is likely a read error. The CDR3 coding sequence is TGTGCCAGCAGTGGACAGCACTATGGCTACACCCTC. This translates into CASSGQHYGYTL. The chain uses TRBV25-1 and TRBJ1-2, with a weak D call TRBD1 (5 bases). Trimming took off 4 bases at V and 3 bases at J, with 6 bases between the two ends. This CDR3 spans 12 amino acids. Germline V lookup: CDR1 MGHDK, CDR2 SYGVNS.

V and J are TRBV24-1 and TRBJ2-1, with 12 bases that match TRBD2. The V segment lost 12 bases and the J segment 7 bases; nucleotides outside the gene matches: 9. The germline V gene encodes CDR1 KGHDR and CDR2 SFDVKD. The CDR3 runs 14 residues. CDR3 DNA: TGTGCCGCCGCTAGCGGGAGGGCAGGGAATGAGCAGTTCTTC. This encodes CAAASGRAGNEQFF.

This clonotype was observed many times. The chain joins TRBV7-9 to TRBJ1-4, with 7 bases identical to TRBD1. The V gene's germline CDR1 is SEHNR and CDR2 FQNEAQ (reference sequence). The CDR3 extends over 15 amino acids. V gave up 5 bases and J gave up 8 bases; unmatched junction bases: 11. The CDR3 region is CASSPGQVENEKLFF. The CDR3 DNA reads TGTGCCAGCAGCCCCGGACAGGTTGAGAACGAAAAACTGTTTTTT.

There are many counts of this clonotype. This chain joins TRBV13 and TRBJ2-5, with 9 bases lining up with TRBD1. Per germline, CDR1 PRHDT and CDR2 FYEKMQ (reference sequence). V was clipped by 1 base and J by 1 base; unmatched bases: 4. This CDR3 has 16 amino acids. The CDR3 DNA reads as TGTGCCAGCAGCTTAGATGGGACAGGGACCCAAGAGACCCAGTACTTC. Its translation is CASSLDGTGTQETQYF.

This clonotype has a count of ten or more. The chain is built from TRBV6-5 and TRBJ2-7; the D gene is possibly TRBD1 (5 bases). The CDR3 length is 14 residues. Germline CDR1 is MNHEY and CDR2 is SVGAGI. The V gene lost 0 bases and the J gene lost 3 bases, with 9 bases spanning the gap. In nucleotides, the CDR3 is TGTGCCAGCAGTTACTCTCACACAGGCTACGAGCAGTACTTC. Its translation: CASSYSHTGYEQYF.

V is TRBV24-1 and J is TRBJ2-3, with TRBD2 matching 12 bases. Trimming took 5 bases from V and 4 from J; bases not matched to a gene: 9. Germline loops: CDR1 KGHDR, CDR2 SFDVKD. CDR3 size: 17 residues. CDR3 in DNA: TGTGCCACCAGTGGACTAGCGGGAGAAGACACTTCAGATACGCAGTATTTT. The encoded protein is CATSGLAGEDTSDTQYF.

This clonotype has just a few counts. This chain links TRBV30 with TRBJ2-5; D is unclear. The CDR3 is 14 residues long. Germline CDR1 and CDR2: GTSNPN and SVGIG (reference sequence). Between the trimmed V and J ends, which lost 4 bases and 7 bases, there was a span of 19 bases. The CDR3 region is CAWNLRAVDRTQYF. DNA for the CDR3: TGTGCCTGGAACCTCCGGGCAGTCGATCGGACCCAGTACTTC.

The chain has TRBV7-9 and TRBJ2-5, with D unresolved. The CDR3 has 13 residues. Trimming cost V 5 bases and J 2 bases, with 9 bases left between them. CDR1 is SEHNR, CDR2 FQNEAQ, per germline (reference sequence). CDR3 nucleotides: TGTGCCAGCAGCCTTGTAATGCAAGAGACCCAGTACTTC. Translated, it gives CASSLVMQETQYF.

The chain is built from TRBV9 and TRBJ2-5; TRBD2 agrees at 12 bases. After removal of 4 bases from V and 5 bases from J, the junction contained 6 bases not matched to a gene. This CDR3 contains 15 residues. CDR1 is SGDLS, CDR2 YYNGEE, per germline. The CDR3 loop is CASSQPGLAGETQYF. The CDR3 DNA follows: TGTGCCAGCAGCCAACCAGGACTAGCGGGGGAGACCCAGTACTTC.

This clonotype was counted at least ten times. The rearrangement uses TRBV6-5 and TRBJ1-6, with D perhaps TRBD1 (6 bases). The CDR3 has 14 amino acids. In germline, CDR1 is MNHEY, CDR2 SVGAGI. V was cut by 4 bases and J by 10 bases, with 14 bases left in between. CDR3 sequence (DNA): TGTGCCAGCAGTTCCCCGCGTGGGACATCACCCCTCCACTTT. Amino acids: CASSSPRGTSPLHF.

This clonotype was recorded a few times. V usage is TRBV25-1 and J usage is TRBJ2-7; tentative D call: TRBD2 (5 bases). The end of the DNA aligns better with TRBJ2-1, so the J call may be wrong. Germline V lookup: CDR1 MGHDK, CDR2 SYGVNS. This CDR3 has 17 residues. The CDR3 bases are TGTGCCAGCAGTGAATATATCGCCAGCGGAACCTACAATGAGCAGTTCTTC. Translated: CASSEYIASGTYNEQFF.

This clonotype showed up many times. The rearrangement links TRBV20-1 to TRBJ1-2, with 7 bases aligning to TRBD1. CDR3 length: 13 residues. CDR1 and CDR2 (germline): DFQATT, SNEGSKA (reference sequence). The J segment lost 12 bases and the V segment lost 0 bases, leaving 10 bases of the junction unmatched. The CDR3 sequence is CSARDTTGKGDTF. The CDR3 DNA follows: TGCAGTGCTAGAGATACGACAGGGAAAGGGGACACCTTC.

This clonotype occurred many times. The rearrangement links TRBV5-5 to TRBJ1-5, with a tentative D call TRBD1 (6 bases). Germline lookup yields CDR1 SGHKS and CDR2 YYEKEE (reference sequence). Trimming cost V 4 bases and J 6 bases, with 17 bases left between them. This CDR3 has 15 residues. CDR3 nucleotides: TGTGCCAGCAGCGTGGACAGCGTCGTCGGTCAGCCCCAGCATTTT. This translates into CASSVDSVVGQPQHF. Using reference TRBV5-5 and TRBJ1-5 for the parts outside the CDR3, the full variable domain is DAGVTQSPTHLIKTRGQQVTLRCSPISGHKSVSWYQQVLGQGPQFIFQYYEKEERGRGNFPDRFSARQFPNYSSELNVNALLLGDSALYLCASSVDSVVGQPQHFGDGTRLSIL.

This rearrangement joins TRBV5-1 to TRBJ2-5, with TRBD2 identical over 7 bases. Trimming took 0 bases from V and 1 from J; bases not matched to a gene: 3. Per the germline V gene, CDR1 is SGHRS and CDR2 is YFSETQ. CDR3 length equals 15 residues. Written as DNA, the CDR3 is TGCGCCAGCAGCTTGGAAGGCGGGAGCCAAGAGACCCAGTACTTC. This codes for CASSLEGGSQETQYF.

This clonotype was observed a handful of times. V is TRBV12-5 and J is TRBJ1-3; D gene uncertain. Per the germline V gene, CDR1 is LGHNT and CDR2 is FRNRAP. Trimming left V 0 bases short and J 2 bases short, with 8 bases between. This CDR3 has 15 amino acids. The CDR3 reads CASGLVPPPGNTIYF. The CDR3 nucleotides are TGTGCTAGTGGTTTGGTACCCCCCCCTGGAAACACCATATATTTT.

In regard to this clonotype: A read error may account for a junction end that differs from germline. The V gene is TRBV5-1, the J gene TRBJ2-5, with D uncertain. From germline, CDR1 is SGHRS and CDR2 YFSETQ. The CDR3 contains 12 residues. The CDR3 DNA reads as TGCGCCAGCAGCCTGGGGAAAGAGGCCCAGTACTTC. It translates to CASSLGKEAQYF. The full variable domain, completed using reference TRBV5-1 and TRBJ2-5, is KAGVTQTPRYLIKTRGQQVTLSCSPISGHRSVSWYQQTPGQGLQFLFEYFSETQRNKGNFPGRFSGRQFSNSRSEMNVSTLELGDSALYLCASSLGKEAQYFGPGTRLLVL.

This clonotype was recorded at least ten times. The chain uses TRBV5-1 and TRBJ1-1; possibly TRBD1 for D (5 bases). V lost 3 bases and J 1 base, leaving 7 bases between the germline ends. This CDR3 region has 13 residues. Germline lookup yields CDR1 SGHRS and CDR2 YFSETQ. The CDR3 loop reads CASSWGTNTEAFF. The CDR3 DNA sequence: TGCGCCAGCAGCTGGGGGACGAACACTGAAGCTTTCTTT.